The clone carrying this T cell receptor (beta chain) was seen at least ten times. These data belong to a study of early T cells in non-severe SARS-CoV-2 infection. The germline V and J ends were trimmed by 3 bases and 0 bases, with 8 bases remaining between them. The CDR3 is made up of 14 amino acids. CDR1 and CDR2 from the germline V gene are MNHEY and SMNVEV (reference sequence). Unique molecular identifiers tagged individual cDNA molecules. TCRdb itself ran the 5' RACE reads through MiXCR, one entry per CDR3 protein. This repertoire shows 54,000 or so distinct CDR3 sequences, around 6% found once; its top ten account for 6.8%.

Sequenced input: whole blood. The V gene is TRBV27, the J gene TRBJ1-1; D is possibly TRBD1 (6 bases). This sequence was found in an adult who was a healthcare worker with PCR-confirmed SARS-CoV-2 infection or an uninfected control (not recorded which). CDR3 in DNA: TGTGCCAGCAGTTTTGGGGGCTTGAACACTGAAGCTTTCTTT. Translation gives CASSFGGLNTEAFF.